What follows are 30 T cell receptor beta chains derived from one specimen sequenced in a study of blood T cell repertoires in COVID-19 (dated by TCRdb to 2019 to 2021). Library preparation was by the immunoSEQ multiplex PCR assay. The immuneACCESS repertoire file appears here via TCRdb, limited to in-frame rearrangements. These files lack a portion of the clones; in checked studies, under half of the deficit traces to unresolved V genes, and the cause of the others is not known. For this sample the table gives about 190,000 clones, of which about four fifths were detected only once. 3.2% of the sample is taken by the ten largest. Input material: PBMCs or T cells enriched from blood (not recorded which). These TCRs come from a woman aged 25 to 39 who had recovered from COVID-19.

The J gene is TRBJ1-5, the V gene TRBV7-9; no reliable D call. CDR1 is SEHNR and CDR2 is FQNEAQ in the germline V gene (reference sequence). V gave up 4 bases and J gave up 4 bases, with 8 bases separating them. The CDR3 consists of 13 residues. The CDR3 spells CASSYDGNQPQHF. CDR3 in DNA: TGTGCCAGCAGCTACGACGGGAATCAGCCCCAGCATTTT.

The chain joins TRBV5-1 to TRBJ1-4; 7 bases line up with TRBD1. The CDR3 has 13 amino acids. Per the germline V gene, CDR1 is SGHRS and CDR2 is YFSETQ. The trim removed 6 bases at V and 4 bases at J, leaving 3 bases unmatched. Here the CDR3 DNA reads TGCGCCAGCAAGGGACAGAATAATGAAAAACTGTTTTTT. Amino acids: CASKGQNNEKLFF.

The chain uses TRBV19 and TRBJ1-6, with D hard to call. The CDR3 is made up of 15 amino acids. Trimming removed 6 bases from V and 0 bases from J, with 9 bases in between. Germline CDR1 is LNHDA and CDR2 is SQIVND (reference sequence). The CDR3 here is CASSQTSSYNSPLHF. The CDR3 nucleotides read TGTGCCAGTAGCCAGACAAGCTCCTATAATTCACCCCTCCACTTT. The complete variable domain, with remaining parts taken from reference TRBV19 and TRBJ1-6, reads DGGITQSPKYLFRKEGQNVTLSCEQNLNHDAMYWYRQDPGQGLRLIYYSQIVNDFQKGDIAEGYSVSREKKESFPLTVTSAQKNPTAFYLCASSQTSSYNSPLHFGNGTRLTVT.

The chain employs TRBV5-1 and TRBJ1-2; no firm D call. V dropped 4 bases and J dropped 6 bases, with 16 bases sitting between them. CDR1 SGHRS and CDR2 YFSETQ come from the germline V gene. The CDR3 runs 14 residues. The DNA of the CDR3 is TGCGCCAGCAGCCCTGACACGGTGTGGGATGGCTACACCTTC. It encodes CASSPDTVWDGYTF.

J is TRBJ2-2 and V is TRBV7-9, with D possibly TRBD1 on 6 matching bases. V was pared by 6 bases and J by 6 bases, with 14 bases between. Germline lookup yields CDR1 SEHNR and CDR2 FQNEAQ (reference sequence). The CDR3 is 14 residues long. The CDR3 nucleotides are TGTGCCAGCAGACGAACAGGGTTGGCCGGGGAGCTGTTTTTT. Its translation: CASRRTGLAGELFF.

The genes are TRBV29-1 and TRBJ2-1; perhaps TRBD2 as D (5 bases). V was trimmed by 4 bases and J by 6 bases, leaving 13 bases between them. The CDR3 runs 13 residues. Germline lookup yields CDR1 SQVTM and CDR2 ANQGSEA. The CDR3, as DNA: TGCAGCGTTGCGGCTAGCTTCGGCAATGAGCAGTTCTTC. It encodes CSVAASFGNEQFF.

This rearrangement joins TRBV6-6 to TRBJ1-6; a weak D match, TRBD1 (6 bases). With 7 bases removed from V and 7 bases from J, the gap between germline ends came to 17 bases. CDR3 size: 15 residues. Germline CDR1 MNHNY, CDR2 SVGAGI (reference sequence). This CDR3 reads CASNAGAGGNSPLHF. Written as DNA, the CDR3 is TGTGCCAGCAACGCAGGGGCTGGGGGAAATTCACCCCTCCACTTT.

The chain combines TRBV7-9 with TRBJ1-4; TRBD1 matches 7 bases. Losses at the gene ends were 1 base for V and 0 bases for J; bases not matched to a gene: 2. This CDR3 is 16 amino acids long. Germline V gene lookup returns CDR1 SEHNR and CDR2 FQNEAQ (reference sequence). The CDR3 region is CASSLDRGTTNEKLFF. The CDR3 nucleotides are TGTGCCAGCAGCTTAGACAGGGGCACAACTAATGAAAAACTGTTTTTT.

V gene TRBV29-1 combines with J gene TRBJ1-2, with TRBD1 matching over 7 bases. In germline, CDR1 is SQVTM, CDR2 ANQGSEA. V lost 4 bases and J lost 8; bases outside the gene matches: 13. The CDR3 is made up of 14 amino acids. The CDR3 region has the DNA TGCAGCGTTGTCTTGACAGGGTGGAAAGGGGGCTACACCTTC. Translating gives CSVVLTGWKGGYTF.

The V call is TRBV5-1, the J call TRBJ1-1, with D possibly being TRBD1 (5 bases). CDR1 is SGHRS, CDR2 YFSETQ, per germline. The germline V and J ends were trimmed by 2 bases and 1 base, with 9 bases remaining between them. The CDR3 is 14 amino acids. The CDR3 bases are TGCGCCAGCAGCTTTAGGGGAGGGAACACTGAAGCTTTCTTT. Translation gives CASSFRGGNTEAFF.

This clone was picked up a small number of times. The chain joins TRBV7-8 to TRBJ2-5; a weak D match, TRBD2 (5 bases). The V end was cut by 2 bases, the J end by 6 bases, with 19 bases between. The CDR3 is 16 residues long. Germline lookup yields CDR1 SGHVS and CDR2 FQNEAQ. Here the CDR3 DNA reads TGTGCCAGCAGCTTAAGCTCCCGACCGGGATCGAAGACCCAGTACTTC. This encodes CASSLSSRPGSKTQYF.

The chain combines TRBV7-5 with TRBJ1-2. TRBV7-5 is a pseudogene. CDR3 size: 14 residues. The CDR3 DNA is TGTGCCAGAAGCACCGGGGGGGGGTTCGATGGCTACACCTTC. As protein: CARSTGGGFDGYTF.

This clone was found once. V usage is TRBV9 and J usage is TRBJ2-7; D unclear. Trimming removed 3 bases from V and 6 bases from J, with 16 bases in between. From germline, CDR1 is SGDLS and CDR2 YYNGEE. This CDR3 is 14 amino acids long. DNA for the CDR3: TGTGCCAGCAGCGCCTCCAGTCCCCGGAGCGAGCAGTACTTC. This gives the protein CASSASSPRSEQYF.

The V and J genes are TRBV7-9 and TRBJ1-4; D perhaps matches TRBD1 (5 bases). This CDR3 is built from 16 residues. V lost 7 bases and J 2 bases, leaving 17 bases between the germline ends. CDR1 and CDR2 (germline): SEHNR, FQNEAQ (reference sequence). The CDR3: CASIKGPGRTNEKLFF. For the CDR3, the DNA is TGTGCCAGCATCAAGGGGCCGGGGAGGACTAATGAAAAACTGTTTTTT. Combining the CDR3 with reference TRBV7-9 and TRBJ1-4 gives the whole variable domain DTGVSQNPRHKITKRGQNVTFRCDPISEHNRLYWYRQTLGQGPEFLTYFQNEAQLEKSRLLSDRFSAERPKGSFSTLEIQRTEQGDSAMYLCASIKGPGRTNEKLFFGSGTQLSVL.

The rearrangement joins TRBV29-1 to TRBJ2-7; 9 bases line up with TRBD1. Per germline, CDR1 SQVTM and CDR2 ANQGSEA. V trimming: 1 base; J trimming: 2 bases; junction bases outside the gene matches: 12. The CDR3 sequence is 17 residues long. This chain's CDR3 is CSVEGPGTGFRTYEQYF. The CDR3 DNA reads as TGCAGCGTTGAAGGACCCGGGACAGGGTTTCGGACCTACGAGCAGTACTTC.

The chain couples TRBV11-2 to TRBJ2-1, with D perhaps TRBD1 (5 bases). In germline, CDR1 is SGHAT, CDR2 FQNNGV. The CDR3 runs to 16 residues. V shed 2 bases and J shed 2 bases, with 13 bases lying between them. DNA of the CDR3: TGTGCCAGCAGCTTACCGGGCAGGGTAGCCTACAATGAGCAGTTCTTC. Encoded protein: CASSLPGRVAYNEQFF.

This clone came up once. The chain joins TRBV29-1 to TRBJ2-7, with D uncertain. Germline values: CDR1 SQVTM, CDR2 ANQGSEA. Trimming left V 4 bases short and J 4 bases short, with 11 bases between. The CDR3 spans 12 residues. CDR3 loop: CSVVVVGYEQYF. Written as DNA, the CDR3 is TGCAGCGTTGTCGTTGTCGGGTACGAGCAGTACTTC.

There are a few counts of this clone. The CDR3 loop reads CASSPPQGLNTEAFF. CDR3 in DNA: TGTGCCAGCTCACCACCGCAGGGCTTGAACACTGAAGCTTTCTTT. V usage is TRBV18 and J usage is TRBJ1-1; possibly TRBD1 for D (5 bases). The ends were cut back, 0 bases at V and 0 bases at J, with 8 bases in the middle. The CDR3 consists of 15 residues. CDR1 is KGHSH and CDR2 is LQKENI in the germline V gene.

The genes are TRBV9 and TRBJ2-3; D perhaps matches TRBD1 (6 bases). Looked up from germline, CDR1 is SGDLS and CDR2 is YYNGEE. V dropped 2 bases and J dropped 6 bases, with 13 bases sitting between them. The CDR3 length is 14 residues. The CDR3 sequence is CASSVGTRGDTQYF. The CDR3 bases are TGTGCCAGCAGCGTTGGGACACGCGGGGATACGCAGTATTTT.

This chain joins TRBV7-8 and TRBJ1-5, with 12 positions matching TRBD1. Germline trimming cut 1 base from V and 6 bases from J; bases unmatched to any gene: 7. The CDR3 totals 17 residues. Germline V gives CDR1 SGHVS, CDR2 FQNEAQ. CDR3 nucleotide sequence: TGTGCCAGCAGCTTAGTTTGGGACAGGGGGCAGGGTCAGCCCCAGCATTTT. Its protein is CASSLVWDRGQGQPQHF. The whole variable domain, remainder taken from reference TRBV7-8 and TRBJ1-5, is GAGVSQSPRYKVAKRGQDVALRCDPISGHVSLFWYQQALGQGPEFLTYFQNEAQLDKSGLPSDRFFAERPEGSVSTLKIQRTQQEDSAVYLCASSLVWDRGQGQPQHFGDGTRLSIL.

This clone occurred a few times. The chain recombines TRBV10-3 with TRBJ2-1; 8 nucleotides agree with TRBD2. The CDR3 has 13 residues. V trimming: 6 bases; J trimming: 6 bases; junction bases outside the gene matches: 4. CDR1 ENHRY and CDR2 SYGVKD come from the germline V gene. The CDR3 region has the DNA TGTGCCATCAGCTCCGGGACTAGCAATGAGCAGTTCTTC. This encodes CAISSGTSNEQFF.

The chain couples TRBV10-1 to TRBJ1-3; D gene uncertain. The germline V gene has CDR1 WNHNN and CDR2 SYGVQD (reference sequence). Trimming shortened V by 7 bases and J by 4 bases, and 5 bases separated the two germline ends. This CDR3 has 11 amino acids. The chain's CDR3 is CASTPGNTIYF. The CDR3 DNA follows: TGCGCCAGCACCCCAGGAAACACCATATATTTT.

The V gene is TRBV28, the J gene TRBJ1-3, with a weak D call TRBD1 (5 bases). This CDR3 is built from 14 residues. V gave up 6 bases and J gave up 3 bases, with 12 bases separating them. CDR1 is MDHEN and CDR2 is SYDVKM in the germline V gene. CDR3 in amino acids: CASRNQGIGNTIYF. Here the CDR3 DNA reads TGTGCCAGCAGAAACCAGGGTATTGGAAACACCATATATTTT.

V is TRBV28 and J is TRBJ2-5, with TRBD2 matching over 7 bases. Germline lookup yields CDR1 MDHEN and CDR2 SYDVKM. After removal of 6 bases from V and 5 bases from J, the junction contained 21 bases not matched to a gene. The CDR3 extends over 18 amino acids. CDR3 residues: CASRKFLGAGIRLETQYF. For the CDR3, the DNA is TGTGCCAGCAGGAAGTTTTTGGGAGCGGGAATACGGTTGGAGACCCAGTACTTC.

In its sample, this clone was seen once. CDR3 protein: CATGGRGTGELFF. The CDR3 bases are TGTGCTACCGGGGGGCGAGGCACCGGGGAGCTGTTTTTT. The rearrangement joins TRBV14 to TRBJ2-2; perhaps TRBD2 as D (7 bases). The CDR3 extends over 13 amino acids. The germline V gene has CDR1 SGHDN and CDR2 FVKESK.

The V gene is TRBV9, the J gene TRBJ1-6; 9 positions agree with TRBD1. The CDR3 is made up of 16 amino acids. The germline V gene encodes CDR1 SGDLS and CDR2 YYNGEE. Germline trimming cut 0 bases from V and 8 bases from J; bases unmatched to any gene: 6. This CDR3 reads CASSVGVRTGDSPLHF. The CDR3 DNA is TGTGCCAGCAGCGTAGGGGTCAGGACAGGGGATTCACCCCTCCACTTT.

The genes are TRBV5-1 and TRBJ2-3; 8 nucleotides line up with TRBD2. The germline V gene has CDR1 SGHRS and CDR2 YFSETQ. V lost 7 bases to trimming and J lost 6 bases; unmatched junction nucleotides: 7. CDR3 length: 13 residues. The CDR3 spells CASEAGGQDTQYF. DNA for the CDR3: TGCGCCAGCGAGGCGGGGGGCCAGGATACGCAGTATTTT.

The CDR3 region is CASSYGLAGGAETQYF. The DNA of the CDR3 is TGTGCCAGCAGCTACGGACTAGCGGGAGGAGCAGAGACCCAGTACTTC. The rearrangement joins TRBV14 to TRBJ2-5, with 14 bases lining up with TRBD2. There are 16 residues in the CDR3. Germline loops: CDR1 SGHDN, CDR2 FVKESK. J gave up 4 bases and V 5 bases, and 6 bases lay outside the gene matches.

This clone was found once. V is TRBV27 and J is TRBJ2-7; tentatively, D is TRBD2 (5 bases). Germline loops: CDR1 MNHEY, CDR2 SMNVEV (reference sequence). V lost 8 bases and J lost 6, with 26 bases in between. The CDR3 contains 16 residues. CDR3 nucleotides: TGTGCCAGCTCCAGTACCGGTCTCGGGGTGGGTCGCGAGCAGTACTTC. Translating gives CASSSTGLGVGREQYF.

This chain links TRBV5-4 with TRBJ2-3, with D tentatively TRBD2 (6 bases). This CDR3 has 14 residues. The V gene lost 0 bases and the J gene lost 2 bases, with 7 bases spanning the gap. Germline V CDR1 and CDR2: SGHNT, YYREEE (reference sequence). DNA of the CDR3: TGTGCCAGCAGCTTGGGGGGGGTCACAGATACGCAGTATTTT. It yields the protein CASSLGGVTDTQYF. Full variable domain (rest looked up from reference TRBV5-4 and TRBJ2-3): ETGVTQSPTHLIKTRGQQVTLRCSSQSGHNTVSWYQQALGQGPQFIFQYYREEENGRGNFPPRFSGLQFPNYSSELNVNALELDDSALYLCASSLGGVTDTQYFGPGTRLTVL.